These 10 T cell receptor beta chains share one sample of origin, sequenced in a study of high-grade serous ovarian cancer treatment subgroups. Tumor samples were taken before definitive surgery or chemotherapy. Some clones are missing from TCRdb's copy, which holds only in-frame ones; the method was immunoSEQ multiplex PCR. The sample includes about 16,000 clones, 73% of them seen just once. The sequencing sample was made of tumor tissue. These receptors were collected from a human donor with high-grade serous ovarian cancer.

The rearrangement uses TRBV30 and TRBJ1-2; 10 bases are a match to TRBD1. Per germline, CDR1 GTSNPN and CDR2 SVGIG (reference sequence). J lost 8 bases, V lost 2 bases, and 8 bases had no gene match. The CDR3 covers 14 residues. DNA for the CDR3: TGTGCCTGGAGTACCGGGACAGGGGTGGAAGGCTACACCTTC. It encodes CAWSTGTGVEGYTF.

This sequence joins TRBV7-2 and TRBJ1-3; D not certain. The CDR3 is made up of 15 amino acids. The V gene lost 5 bases and the J gene lost 4 bases, with 15 bases spanning the gap. Germline assignment: CDR1 SGHTA and CDR2 FQGNSA. The CDR3 protein is CASSQRWVGGNTIYF. Here the CDR3 DNA reads TGTGCCAGCAGCCAACGGTGGGTTGGAGGAAACACCATATATTTT. Full variable domain (missing parts from reference TRBV7-2 and TRBJ1-3): GAGVSQSPSNKVTEKGKDVELRCDPISGHTALYWYRQSLGQGLEFLIYFQGNSAPDKSGLPSDRFSAERTGGSVSTLTIQRTQQEDSAVYLCASSQRWVGGNTIYFGEGSWLTVV.

J is TRBJ1-3 and V is TRBV5-6; D not resolved. This CDR3 is built from 16 residues. Germline loops: CDR1 SGHDT, CDR2 YYEEEE. Trimming cost V 0 bases and J 4 bases, with 14 bases left between them. The CDR3 region is CASSLVPSQGGNTIYF. For the CDR3, the DNA is TGTGCCAGCAGCTTGGTCCCATCCCAAGGAGGAAACACCATATATTTT.

With regard to this clone: The same CDR3 is also encoded by other DNA sequences in this sample. The rearrangement joins TRBV5-1 to TRBJ1-1; maybe TRBD1 (6 bases). V was cut by 4 bases and J by 3 bases, with 13 bases left in between. This CDR3 has 14 residues. The germline gives CDR1 SGHRS, CDR2 YFSETQ. In DNA, the CDR3 is TGCGCCAGCAGCCCCGCGGGGGGCTACACTGAAGCTTTCTTT. This encodes CASSPAGGYTEAFF.

The V gene is TRBV6-5, the J gene TRBJ2-3; no clear D. Germline CDR1 is MNHEY and CDR2 is SVGAGI. The CDR3 contains 13 residues. V was shortened by 4 bases and J by 5 bases, with 10 bases between the two germline ends. The CDR3 reads CASSSGFGDTQYF. For the CDR3, the DNA is TGTGCCAGCAGTTCAGGTTTTGGAGATACGCAGTATTTT.

The V gene is TRBV30, the J gene TRBJ1-6; D is unclear. The CDR3 consists of 15 residues. Trimming removed 0 bases at V and 0 bases at J, with 6 bases between. Germline CDR1 and CDR2: GTSNPN and SVGIG (reference sequence). The CDR3 region is CAWSVLGSYNSPLHF. The CDR3 nucleotides read TGTGCCTGGAGTGTACTGGGCTCCTATAATTCACCCCTCCACTTT.

This chain connects TRBV14 to TRBJ1-2; 7 bases agree with TRBD1. The V and J ends lost 4 bases and 4 bases, in that order; junction bases with no gene match: 3. CDR1 is SGHDN, CDR2 FVKESK, per germline. The CDR3 consists of 13 residues. The CDR3, as DNA: TGTGCCAGCAGCCCGGGACAGAGCTATGGCTACACCTTC. Amino acid sequence: CASSPGQSYGYTF.

CDR3 loop: CASSLGGGGGAEAFF. For the CDR3, the DNA is TGTGCCAGCAGCCTGGGGGGAGGGGGAGGAGCTGAAGCTTTCTTT. The rearrangement joins TRBV7-2 to TRBJ1-1; D possibly corresponds to TRBD1 (6 bases). V lost 5 bases and J 6 bases, leaving 19 bases between the germline ends. The CDR3 has 15 amino acids. Germline assignment: CDR1 SGHTA and CDR2 FQGNSA.

V usage is TRBV18 and J usage is TRBJ1-2; 9 nucleotides line up with TRBD1. CDR1 is KGHSH and CDR2 is LQKENI in the germline V gene. This CDR3 has 15 residues. V lost 3 bases to trimming and J lost 0 bases; unmatched junction nucleotides: 2. The CDR3 sequence: CASSPGTGTNYGYTF. CDR3 DNA sequence: TGTGCCAGCTCACCCGGGACAGGGACTAACTATGGCTACACCTTC.

This clone was found a few times. The V call is TRBV18, the J call TRBJ2-3; TRBD2 matches 7 bases. Germline CDR1 and CDR2: KGHSH and LQKENI. CDR3 length: 15 amino acids. Losses at the gene ends were 3 bases for V and 2 bases for J; bases not matched to a gene: 5. The CDR3 DNA reads as TGTGCCAGCTCACCTTCAGCGGGGATCACAGATACGCAGTATTTT. Protein: CASSPSAGITDTQYF.